This T cell receptor beta chain comes out of a study of OX40 agonist ivuxolimab in advanced cancers. Study in general: In this trial design, patients received ivuxolimab intravenously at 0.01 to 10 mg/kg every 2 weeks.

Data came from immunoSEQ multiplex PCR; TCRdb stores just in-frame clones and leaves some out. The top ten clones hold around 30% of a sample with 60,000 or so clones, 65% to 85% of them seen once. Trimming stripped 4 bases from V and 3 bases from J, with 15 bases between. Germline CDR1 is SGHAT and CDR2 is FQNNGV. There are 15 residues in the CDR3. Blood sampling was done at baseline, cycle 4 day 1, and cycle 7 day 1. The sequence was obtained from an adult with an advanced solid tumor such as melanoma, head and neck, liver or kidney cancer. Specimen: CD4+ or CD8+ T cells sorted from blood, collected in a trial of the OX40 agonist ivuxolimab. The V call is TRBV11-2, the J call TRBJ1-2; D is uncertain. CDR3 sequence (DNA): TGTGCCAGCAGCTCCCCCCGGACCCAATACTATGGCTACACCTTC. Protein product: CASSSPRTQYYGYTF.